The 8 T cell receptor beta chains below were found in one sample sequenced in a study of shared clonotypes between healthy human individuals. Clones were sequenced by immunoSEQ multiplex PCR, and TCRdb holds only the in-frame ones, with some missing. The data hold fewer than 700,000 clones, with around 81% observed a single time. The sequenced sample consisted of PBMCs. These receptor sequences come from a woman between 35 and 50 years old in good health. Some clones in this sample may be carry-over from other donors' samples.

The chain has TRBV5-1 and TRBJ2-6, with TRBD2 matching over 7 bases. This CDR3 contains 16 residues. CDR1 SGHRS and CDR2 YFSETQ come from the germline V gene. Germline trimming cut 4 bases from V and 1 base from J; bases unmatched to any gene: 5. The DNA of the CDR3 is TGCGCCAGCAGCGCAGCGGGACTATCTGGGGCCAACGTCCTGACTTTC. Protein: CASSAAGLSGANVLTF.

In nucleotides, the CDR3 is TGTGCCAGCAGTGAATTGGGACAGGGTTGGGAGCAGTTCTTC. Amino acid sequence: CASSELGQGWEQFF. This chain uses TRBV2 with TRBJ2-1, with 9 bases matching TRBD1. Trimming at V came to 2 bases and at J to 10 bases, leaving 6 bases not matched to a gene. The CDR3 totals 14 residues. Looked up from germline, CDR1 is SNHLY and CDR2 is FYNNEI.

V and J are TRBV6-6 and TRBJ2-1; 10 bases are a match to TRBD2. The CDR3 spans 16 residues. From germline, CDR1 is MNHNY and CDR2 SVGAGI (reference sequence). V trimming: 2 bases; J trimming: 9 bases; junction bases outside the gene matches: 10. The CDR3 loop reads CASSYKPGLAGAEQFF. CDR3 nucleotide sequence: TGTGCCAGCAGTTACAAACCCGGCCTAGCGGGAGCTGAGCAGTTCTTC.

The rearrangement joins TRBV30 to TRBJ1-4; no clear D. In germline, CDR1 is GTSNPN, CDR2 SVGIG (reference sequence). The V end was cut by 0 bases, the J end by 5 bases, with 7 bases between. The CDR3 is 13 residues long. DNA for the CDR3: TGTGCCTGGAGTGTAAATCACAATGAAAAACTGTTTTTT. It is translated as CAWSVNHNEKLFF.

V usage is TRBV7-9 and J usage is TRBJ2-6; D uncertain. The CDR3 covers 13 residues. Trimming removed 5 bases from V and 5 bases from J, with 7 bases in between. Germline-derived CDR1 and CDR2 are SEHNR and FQNEAQ (reference sequence). As DNA, the CDR3 is TGTGCCAGCAGCCCCGGGCGGGCCAACGTCCTGACTTTC. Encoded protein: CASSPGRANVLTF. The full variable domain, its missing parts supplied by reference TRBV7-9 and TRBJ2-6, is DTGVSQNPRHKITKRGQNVTFRCDPISEHNRLYWYRQTLGQGPEFLTYFQNEAQLEKSRLLSDRFSAERPKGSFSTLEIQRTEQGDSAMYLCASSPGRANVLTFGAGSRLTVL.

The chain combines TRBV29-1 with TRBJ2-7; perhaps TRBD2 as D (5 bases). CDR3 length equals 13 residues. V lost 6 bases, J lost 3 bases, and 15 bases lay in between. Germline CDR1 SQVTM, CDR2 ANQGSEA. As DNA, the CDR3 is TGCAGCGTCGGCAGAGGAGGTGGCTACGAGCAGTACTTC. Its translation is CSVGRGGGYEQYF.

This clone was counted a single time. V gene TRBV4-3 combines with J gene TRBJ1-1; no clear D gene. Trimming stripped 3 bases from V and 4 bases from J, with 15 bases between. The CDR3 extends over 15 amino acids. Germline lookup yields CDR1 LGHNA and CDR2 YSLEER. For the CDR3, the DNA is TGCGCCAGCAGCCAGGGGTCTGGGATCCTCACTGAAGCTTTCTTT. As protein: CASSQGSGILTEAFF.

The J gene is TRBJ2-2, the V gene TRBV28; D gene unclear. The CDR3 extends over 11 amino acids. V was shortened by 6 bases and J by 8 bases, with 7 bases between the two germline ends. Germline V lookup: CDR1 MDHEN, CDR2 SYDVKM. In DNA form, the CDR3 reads TGTGCCAGCAGCAGCCTAGGGGAGCTGTTTTTT. Its protein product is CASSSLGELFF.